This TCR beta chain originates from a study of post-analysis software for immune sequencing data. Tagging with unique molecular identifiers was a feature of the TCR beta cDNA libraries. TCRdb analysed the PCR reads with MiXCR anew, one entry per CDR3 protein. This table holds 650,000 to 850,000 distinct CDR3 sequences, roughly half found once. General study findings and limits: Normalized Chao1 diversity in multiple sclerosis patients fell significantly below that of controls. In patients, TRBV5-6, TRBV5-1 and TRBV20-1 belonged to five TRBV segments found more frequently than in controls.

Regarding this clonotype: The antigen is unknown.

CDR1 is SGHRS and CDR2 is YFSETQ in the germline V gene. Germline trimming cut 2 bases from V and 3 bases from J; bases unmatched to any gene: 5. The CDR3 contains 15 residues. Sequenced material: blood. The V call is TRBV5-1, the J call TRBJ2-5; the match to TRBD1 covers 9 bases. This TCR derives from a girl aged 10-17 years with multiple sclerosis. The CDR3 sequence is CASSLRTGAEETQYF. The DNA for the CDR3 is TGCGCCAGCAGCTTACGGACAGGGGCCGAAGAGACCCAGTACTTC. The variable domain in full, with the rest retrieved from reference TRBV5-1 and TRBJ2-5, is KAGVTQTPRYLIKTRGQQVTLSCSPISGHRSVSWYQQTPGQGLQFLFEYFSETQRNKGNFPGRFSGRQFSNSRSEMNVSTLELGDSALYLCASSLRTGAEETQYFGPGTRLLVL.